This T cell receptor (beta chain) was sequenced during a study of blood T cell repertoires in COVID-19. Germline-derived CDR1 and CDR2 are SQVTM and ANQGSEA. The CDR3 sequence is 14 residues long. V lost 5 bases and J lost 6; bases outside the gene matches: 6. Using immunoSEQ multiplex PCR, the repertoire was profiled, and TCRdb retains in-frame clones only, with some absent. The sample consists of 50,000 or so clones, about nine tenths of them appearing once. The source is a human donor in a cohort sampled during active COVID-19. The V and J genes are TRBV29-1 and TRBJ2-2; 10 bases align to TRBD2. Sequenced: peripheral blood. The CDR3 DNA follows: TGCAGCGTTATAGCGGGAGGAACGGCCGGGGAGCTGTTTTTT. Translated: CSVIAGGTAGELFF.